The clone carrying this T cell receptor (beta chain) was picked up a small number of times. Its antigen is unknown. This specimen belongs to a study of T-cell reconstitution after alpha-beta-depleted transplantation in children. CDR1 SGHAT and CDR2 FQNNGV come from the germline V gene. The CDR3 loop spans 13 amino acids. With 1 base removed from V and 8 bases from J, the gap between germline ends came to 11 bases. The authors prepared the TCRbeta library with unique molecular identifiers. TCRdb re-called the PCR reads with MiXCR, one entry per CDR3 protein. This sample has about a million distinct CDR3 sequences; 25% to 35% occur once, and the top ten carry roughly 27%. Study results and limitations: Expanded clones from the graft, numbering several hundred, reportedly supplied alpha-beta T cells about two months after transplant. Some patients showed high day-60 TCRbeta diversity, which derived from surviving recipient T cells and thymic progenitors. The authors attributed T-cell counts and diversity one year after transplant mostly to newly produced T cells.

Source: PBMCs, mostly from graft donor cells, taken 360 days after TCRalphabeta/CD19-depleted stem cell transplant. This clonotype was sampled from a boy under two years old who had a stem cell transplant for SCID, so the T cells may come from the graft donor. The rearrangement uses TRBV11-2 and TRBJ2-5; D might be TRBD1 or TRBD2, each matching 6 bases. CDR3 DNA: TGTGCCAGCAGCTTAGGGGGGGCCCTAACCCAGTACTTC. Translation: CASSLGGALTQYF.